A single sample is the source of the 2 T cell receptor beta chains below, sequenced in a study of T cells in Graves' hyperthyroidism and ophthalmopathy. What was amplified from RNA transcripts were TCR beta CDR3 regions. The TCR CDR3 was amplified in a first-round RT-PCR using the HTBI primer set. TCRdb analysed the multiplex PCR reads with MiXCR anew, one entry per CDR3 protein. This sample yields 600,000 to 650,000 distinct CDR3 sequences, of which 15% to 20% are seen a single time; 3.8% belongs to the top ten. Sequenced sample: blood. The receptors come from a woman in her 30s with Graves' hyperthyroidism.

The table lists this clonotype with many counts. The chain couples TRBV12-3 or TRBV12-4 to TRBJ2-3, with 10 bases aligning to TRBD2. V lost 10 bases, J lost 1 base, and 11 bases stayed unmatched. This CDR3 has 16 amino acids. CDR3 DNA sequence: TGTGCCATCTCGCCCCTAGCGGGAGTTGGCACAGATACGCAGTATTTT. This codes for CAISPLAGVGTDTQYF.

This clonotype was observed a few times. The V and J genes are TRBV5-1 and TRBJ2-2; TRBD2 matches at 10 bases. CDR3 length: 16 amino acids. Per germline, CDR1 SGHRS and CDR2 YFSETQ. Unmatched junction bases numbered 11, after V lost 4 bases and J lost 8 bases. In nucleotides, the CDR3 is TGCGCCAGCAGCGCCACCGGGACTAGCGAGCAAGGGGAGCTGTTTTTT. It codes for CASSATGTSEQGELFF.